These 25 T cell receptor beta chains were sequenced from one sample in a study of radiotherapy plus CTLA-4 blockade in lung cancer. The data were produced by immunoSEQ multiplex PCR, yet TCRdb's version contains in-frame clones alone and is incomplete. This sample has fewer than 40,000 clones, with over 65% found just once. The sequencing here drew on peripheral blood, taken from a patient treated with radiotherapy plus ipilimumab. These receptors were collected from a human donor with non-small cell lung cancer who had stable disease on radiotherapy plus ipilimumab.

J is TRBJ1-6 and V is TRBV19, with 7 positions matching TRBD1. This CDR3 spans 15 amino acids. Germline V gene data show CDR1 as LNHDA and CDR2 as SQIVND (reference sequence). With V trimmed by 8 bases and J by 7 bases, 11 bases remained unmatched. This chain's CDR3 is CASCPGTAENSPLHF. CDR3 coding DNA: TGTGCCAGTTGCCCCGGGACAGCCGAGAATTCACCCCTCCACTTT. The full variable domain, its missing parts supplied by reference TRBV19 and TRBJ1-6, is DGGITQSPKYLFRKEGQNVTLSCEQNLNHDAMYWYRQDPGQGLRLIYYSQIVNDFQKGDIAEGYSVSREKKESFPLTVTSAQKNPTAFYLCASCPGTAENSPLHFGNGTRLTVT.

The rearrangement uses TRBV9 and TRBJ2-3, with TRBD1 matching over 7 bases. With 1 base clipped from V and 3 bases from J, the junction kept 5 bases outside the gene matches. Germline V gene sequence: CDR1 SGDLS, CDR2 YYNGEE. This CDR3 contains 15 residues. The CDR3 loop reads CASSVQAGGTDTQYF. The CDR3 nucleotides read TGTGCCAGCAGCGTACAAGCAGGGGGAACAGATACGCAGTATTTT.

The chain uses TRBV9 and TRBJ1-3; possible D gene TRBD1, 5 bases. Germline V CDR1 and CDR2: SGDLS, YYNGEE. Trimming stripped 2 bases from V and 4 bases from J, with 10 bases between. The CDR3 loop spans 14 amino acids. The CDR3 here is CASSVQGDGNTIYF. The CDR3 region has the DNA TGTGCCAGCAGCGTTCAGGGAGACGGAAACACCATATATTTT.

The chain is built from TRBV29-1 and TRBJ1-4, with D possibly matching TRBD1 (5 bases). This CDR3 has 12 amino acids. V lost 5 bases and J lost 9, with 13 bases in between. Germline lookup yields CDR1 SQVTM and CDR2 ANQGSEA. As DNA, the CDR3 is TGCAGCGTTCAAATAGACAGTAAAAAACTGTTTTTT. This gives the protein CSVQIDSKKLFF.

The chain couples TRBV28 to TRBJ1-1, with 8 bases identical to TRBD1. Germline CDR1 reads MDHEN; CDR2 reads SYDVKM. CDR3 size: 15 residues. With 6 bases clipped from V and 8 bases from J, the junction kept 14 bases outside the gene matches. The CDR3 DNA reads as TGTGCCAGCAGGACAGGGGCCGATTTACCTCCAGAAGCTTTCTTT. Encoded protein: CASRTGADLPPEAFF.

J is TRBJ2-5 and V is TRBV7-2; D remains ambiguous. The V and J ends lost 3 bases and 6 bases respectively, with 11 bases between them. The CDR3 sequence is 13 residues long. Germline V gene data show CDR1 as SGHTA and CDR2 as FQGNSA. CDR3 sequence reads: CASSFKGIKTQYF. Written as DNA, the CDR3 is TGTGCCAGCAGCTTTAAAGGGATTAAGACCCAGTACTTC.

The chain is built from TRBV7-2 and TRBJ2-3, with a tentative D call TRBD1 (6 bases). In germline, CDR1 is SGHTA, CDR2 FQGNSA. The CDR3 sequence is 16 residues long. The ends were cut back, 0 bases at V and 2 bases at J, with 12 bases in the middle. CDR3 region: CASSLALQGYTDTQYF. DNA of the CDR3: TGTGCCAGCAGCTTAGCGCTCCAGGGGTACACAGATACGCAGTATTTT.

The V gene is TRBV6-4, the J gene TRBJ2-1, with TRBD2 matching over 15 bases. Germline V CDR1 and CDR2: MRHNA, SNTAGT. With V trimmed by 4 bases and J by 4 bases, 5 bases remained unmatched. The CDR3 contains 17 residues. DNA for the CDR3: TGTGCCAGCAGTGTAACCGGGACTAGCGGGGGGTACAATGAGCAGTTCTTC. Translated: CASSVTGTSGGYNEQFF.

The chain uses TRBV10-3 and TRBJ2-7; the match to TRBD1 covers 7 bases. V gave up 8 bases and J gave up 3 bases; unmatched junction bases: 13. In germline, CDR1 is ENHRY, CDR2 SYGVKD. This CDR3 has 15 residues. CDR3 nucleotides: TGTGCCATCTCCCAGGGGGACATAGTGAACTACGAGCAGTACGTC. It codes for CAISQGDIVNYEQYV.

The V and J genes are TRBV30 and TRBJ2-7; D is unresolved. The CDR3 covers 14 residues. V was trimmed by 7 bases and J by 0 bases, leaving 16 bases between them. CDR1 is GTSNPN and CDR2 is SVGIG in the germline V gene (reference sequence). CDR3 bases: TGTGCCTCGTCTCCAGGCGGCAGCTCCTACGAGCAGTACTTC. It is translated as CASSPGGSSYEQYF. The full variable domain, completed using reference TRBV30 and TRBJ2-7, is SQTIHQWPATLVQPVGSPLSLECTVEGTSNPNLYWYRQAAGRGLQLLFYSVGIGQISSEVPQNLSASRPQDRQFILSSKKLLLSDSGFYLCASSPGGSSYEQYFGPGTRLTVT.

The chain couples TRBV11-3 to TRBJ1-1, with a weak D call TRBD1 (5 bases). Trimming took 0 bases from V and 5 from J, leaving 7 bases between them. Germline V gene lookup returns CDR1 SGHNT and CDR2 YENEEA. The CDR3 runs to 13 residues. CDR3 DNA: TGTGCCAGCAGCTTAGAGGGGGGAACTGAAGCTTTCTTT. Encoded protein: CASSLEGGTEAFF.

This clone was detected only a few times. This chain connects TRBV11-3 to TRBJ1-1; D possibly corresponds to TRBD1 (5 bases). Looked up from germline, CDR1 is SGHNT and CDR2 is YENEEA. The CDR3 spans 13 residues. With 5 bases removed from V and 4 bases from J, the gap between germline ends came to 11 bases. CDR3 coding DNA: TGTGCCAGCAGCAAAGGGACCCTCACTGAAGCTTTCTTT. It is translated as CASSKGTLTEAFF.

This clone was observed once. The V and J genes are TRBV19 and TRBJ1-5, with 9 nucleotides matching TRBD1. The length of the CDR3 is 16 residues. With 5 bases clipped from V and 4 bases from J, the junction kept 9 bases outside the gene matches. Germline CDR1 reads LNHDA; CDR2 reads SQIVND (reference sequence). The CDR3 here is CASSSADRGRNQPQHF. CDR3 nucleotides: TGTGCCAGTAGTTCGGCGGACAGGGGTAGGAATCAGCCCCAGCATTTT. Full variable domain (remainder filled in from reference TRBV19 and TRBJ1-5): DGGITQSPKYLFRKEGQNVTLSCEQNLNHDAMYWYRQDPGQGLRLIYYSQIVNDFQKGDIAEGYSVSREKKESFPLTVTSAQKNPTAFYLCASSSADRGRNQPQHFGDGTRLSIL.

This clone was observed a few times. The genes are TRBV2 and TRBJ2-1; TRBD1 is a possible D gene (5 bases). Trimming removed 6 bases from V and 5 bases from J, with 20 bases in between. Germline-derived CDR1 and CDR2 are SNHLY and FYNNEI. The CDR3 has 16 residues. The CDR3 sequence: CASRLRQSPPDNEQFF. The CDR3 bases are TGTGCCAGCAGATTAAGACAGTCACCCCCTGACAATGAGCAGTTCTTC.

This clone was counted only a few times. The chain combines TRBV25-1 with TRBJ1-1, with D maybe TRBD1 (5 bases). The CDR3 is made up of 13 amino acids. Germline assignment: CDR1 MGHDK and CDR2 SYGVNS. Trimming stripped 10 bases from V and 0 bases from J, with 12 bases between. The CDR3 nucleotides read TGTGCCACCAGGGCCTACATGAACACTGAAGCTTTCTTT. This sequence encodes CATRAYMNTEAFF.

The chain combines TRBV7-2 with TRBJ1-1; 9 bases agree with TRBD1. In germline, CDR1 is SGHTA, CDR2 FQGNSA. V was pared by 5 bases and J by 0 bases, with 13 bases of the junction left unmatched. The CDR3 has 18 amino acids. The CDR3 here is CASSLRAGTGRLNTEAFF. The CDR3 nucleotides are TGTGCCAGCAGCCTAAGGGCGGGGACAGGGCGTCTGAACACTGAAGCTTTCTTT.

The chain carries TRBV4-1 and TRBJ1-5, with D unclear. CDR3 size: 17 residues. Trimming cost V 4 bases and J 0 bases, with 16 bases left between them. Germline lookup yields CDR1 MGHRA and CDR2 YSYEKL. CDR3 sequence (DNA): TGCGCCAGCAGCCCATCCTTAGATGACGGTAGCAATCAGCCCCAGCATTTT. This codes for CASSPSLDDGSNQPQHF.

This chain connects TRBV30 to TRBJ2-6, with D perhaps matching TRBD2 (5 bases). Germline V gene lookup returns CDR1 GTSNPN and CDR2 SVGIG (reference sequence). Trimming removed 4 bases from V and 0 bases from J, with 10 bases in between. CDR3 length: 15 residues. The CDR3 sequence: CAWTEGFSGANVLTF. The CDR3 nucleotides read TGTGCCTGGACCGAGGGATTCTCTGGGGCCAACGTCCTGACTTTC.

Here the CDR3 reads CASSHILGAGAGESNQPQHF. CDR3 nucleotide sequence: TGCGCCAGCAGCCATATCCTGGGGGCGGGAGCGGGGGAAAGCAATCAGCCCCAGCATTTT. The chain has TRBV5-1 and TRBJ1-5, with D possibly TRBD1 on 6 matching bases. Germline loops: CDR1 SGHRS, CDR2 YFSETQ. This CDR3 has 20 residues. V lost 4 bases to trimming and J lost 1 base, with 27 bases between them.

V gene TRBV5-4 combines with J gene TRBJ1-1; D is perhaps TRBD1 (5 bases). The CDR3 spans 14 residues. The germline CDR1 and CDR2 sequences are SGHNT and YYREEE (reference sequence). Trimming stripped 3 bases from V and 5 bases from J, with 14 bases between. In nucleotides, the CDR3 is TGTGCCAGCAGCTCGGGGGAGTTTGGGACTGAAGCTTTCTTT. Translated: CASSSGEFGTEAFF.

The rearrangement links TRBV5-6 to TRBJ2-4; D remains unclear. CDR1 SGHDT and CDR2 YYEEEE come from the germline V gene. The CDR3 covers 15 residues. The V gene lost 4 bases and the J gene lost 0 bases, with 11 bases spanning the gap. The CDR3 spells CASSVVLLAKNIQYF. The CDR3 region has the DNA TGTGCCAGCAGCGTGGTACTGTTAGCCAAAAACATTCAGTACTTC. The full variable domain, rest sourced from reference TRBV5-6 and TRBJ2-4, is DAGVTQSPTHLIKTRGQQVTLRCSPKSGHDTVSWYQQALGQGPQFIFQYYEEEERQRGNFPDRFSGHQFPNYSSELNVNALLLGDSALYLCASSVVLLAKNIQYFGAGTRLSVL.

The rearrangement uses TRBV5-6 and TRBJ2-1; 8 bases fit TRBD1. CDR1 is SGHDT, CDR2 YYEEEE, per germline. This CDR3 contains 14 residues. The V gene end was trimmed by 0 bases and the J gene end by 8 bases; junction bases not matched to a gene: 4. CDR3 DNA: TGTGCCAGCAGCTTGGGGACAGGGCTCCATGAGCAGTTCTTC. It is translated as CASSLGTGLHEQFF.

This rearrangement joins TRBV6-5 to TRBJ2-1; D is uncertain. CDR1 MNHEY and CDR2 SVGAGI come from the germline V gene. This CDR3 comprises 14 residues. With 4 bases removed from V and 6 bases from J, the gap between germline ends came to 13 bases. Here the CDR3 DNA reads TGTGCCAGCAGTTCCGTTGCCGTCATCAATGAGCAGTTCTTC. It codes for CASSSVAVINEQFF.

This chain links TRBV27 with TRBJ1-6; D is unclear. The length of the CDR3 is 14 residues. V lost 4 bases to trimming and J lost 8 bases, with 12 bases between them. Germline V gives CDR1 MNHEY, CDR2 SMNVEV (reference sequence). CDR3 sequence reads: CASSWMGRDSPLHF. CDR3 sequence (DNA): TGTGCCAGCAGTTGGATGGGAAGAGATTCACCCCTCCACTTT.

CDR3 DNA: TGTGCCAGCAGTTGGACAGGGGGCTACAATGAGCAGTTCTTC. Its protein is CASSWTGGYNEQFF. V gene TRBV6-6 combines with J gene TRBJ2-1; 10 bases map to TRBD1. From germline, CDR1 is MNHNY and CDR2 SVGAGI (reference sequence). This CDR3 comprises 14 residues. V was clipped by 4 bases and J by 3 bases; unmatched bases: 0.